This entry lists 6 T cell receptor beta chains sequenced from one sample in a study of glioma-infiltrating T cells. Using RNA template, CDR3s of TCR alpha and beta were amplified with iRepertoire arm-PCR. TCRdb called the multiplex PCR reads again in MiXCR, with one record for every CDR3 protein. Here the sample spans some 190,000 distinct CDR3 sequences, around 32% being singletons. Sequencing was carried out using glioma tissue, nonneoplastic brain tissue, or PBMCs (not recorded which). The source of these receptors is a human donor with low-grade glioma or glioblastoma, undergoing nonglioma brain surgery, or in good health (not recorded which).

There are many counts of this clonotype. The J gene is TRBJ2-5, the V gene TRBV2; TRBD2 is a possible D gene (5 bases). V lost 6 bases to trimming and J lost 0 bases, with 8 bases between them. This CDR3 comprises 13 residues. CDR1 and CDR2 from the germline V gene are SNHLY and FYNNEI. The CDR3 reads CASSVDYQETQYF. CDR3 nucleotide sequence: TGTGCCAGCAGCGTGGACTACCAAGAGACCCAGTACTTC.

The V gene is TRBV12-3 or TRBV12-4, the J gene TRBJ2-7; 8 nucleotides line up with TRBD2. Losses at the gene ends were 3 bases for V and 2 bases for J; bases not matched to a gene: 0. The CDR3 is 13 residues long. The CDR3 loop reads CASSLTSAYEQYF. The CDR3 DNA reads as TGTGCCAGCAGTTTGACTAGCGCCTACGAGCAGTACTTC.

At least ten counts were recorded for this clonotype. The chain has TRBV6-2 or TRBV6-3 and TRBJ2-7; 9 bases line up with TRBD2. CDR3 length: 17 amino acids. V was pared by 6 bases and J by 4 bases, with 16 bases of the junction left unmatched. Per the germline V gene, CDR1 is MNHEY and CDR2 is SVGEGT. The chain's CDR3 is CASSILSTGTSWYEQYF. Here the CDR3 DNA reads TGTGCCAGCAGCATCCTCTCTACCGGGACTAGCTGGTACGAGCAGTACTTC.

CDR3 nucleotide sequence: TGTGCCAGCAGTTACGCCCTAGCGGGAGAACCCTACGAGCAGTACTTC. Amino acids: CASSYALAGEPYEQYF. The chain uses TRBV6-5 and TRBJ2-7; TRBD2 matches at 10 bases. The J segment lost 2 bases and the V segment lost 2 bases, leaving 6 bases of the junction unmatched. The CDR3 is 16 amino acids. CDR1 MNHEY and CDR2 SVGAGI come from the germline V gene.

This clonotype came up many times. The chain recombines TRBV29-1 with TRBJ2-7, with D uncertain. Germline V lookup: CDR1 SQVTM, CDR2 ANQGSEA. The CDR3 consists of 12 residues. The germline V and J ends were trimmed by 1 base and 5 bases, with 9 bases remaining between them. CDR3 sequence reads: CSVEVGADEQYF. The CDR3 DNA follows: TGCAGCGTTGAAGTGGGCGCTGACGAGCAGTACTTC.

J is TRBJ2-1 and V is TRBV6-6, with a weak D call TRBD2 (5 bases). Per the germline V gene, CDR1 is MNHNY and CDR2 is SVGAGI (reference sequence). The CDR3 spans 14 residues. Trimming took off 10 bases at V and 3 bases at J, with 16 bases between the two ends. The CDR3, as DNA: TGTGCCAACAGCCTCCTTGGACTCTACAATGAGCAGTTCTTC. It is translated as CANSLLGLYNEQFF.